Reported below is one T cell receptor (beta chain). No antigen is known for it. This entry is derived from a study of cytomegalovirus exposure and HLA in healthy donors. Across the study: T cells numbering around 170 million yielded some 100 million unique TCR beta sequences in an earlier analysis. General study findings and limits: HLA alleles showed associations with fewer than 20,000 TCR beta sequences in a later analysis, at a 0.05 false discovery rate.

PCR primers comprised 60 Vbeta and 13 Jbeta primers. The data were produced by immunoSEQ multiplex PCR, yet TCRdb's version contains in-frame clones alone and is incomplete. The data contain about 98,000 clones, around 80% of them singletons. V lost 6 bases and J 4 bases, leaving 14 bases between the germline ends. The CDR3 has 14 amino acids. Germline assignment: CDR1 ENHRY and CDR2 SYGVKD. The source material was PBMCs. V and J are TRBV10-3 and TRBJ2-3; D possibly corresponds to TRBD2 (5 bases). The origin of this receptor is a man between 18 and 29 years old in good health and CMV-seropositive. In nucleotides, the CDR3 is TGTGCCATCAGCCCACTTGAGAGGGCAGATACGCAGTATTTT. Its protein is CAISPLERADTQYF.